This TCR beta chain was retrieved from a study of shared clonotypes between healthy human individuals. Study outcomes and limitations: Limited genetic and exposure-history diversity came from having few donors.

In regard to this clone: The target antigen is unknown.

Per the germline V gene, CDR1 is ENHRY and CDR2 is SYGVKD. This CDR3 has 16 amino acids. V lost 6 bases and J 0 bases, leaving 18 bases between the germline ends. Authors' data handling: ImmunoSEQ output lacked quality scores and full-length reads, limiting matched filtering. Some clones are missing from TCRdb's copy, which holds only in-frame ones; the method was immunoSEQ multiplex PCR. V and J calls plus clone size are reproduced from that table; the DNA served to infer D and trimming. The sample consists of millions of clones, 90% to 95% of them appearing once. The clonotype was recovered from a man between 18 and 29 years old in good health. The J gene is TRBJ2-7, the V gene TRBV10-3; perhaps TRBD2 as D (5 bases). Sample: naive CD4+ T cells sorted from blood. Subset given: CD45RA+ positively selected. The CDR3 DNA is TGTGCCATCAGAGAGGACTGGACGGTGGACTCCTACGAGCAGTACTTC. Its protein is CAIREDWTVDSYEQYF.